The 27 T cell receptor beta chains listed next were all sequenced from one sample in a study of T-cell reconstitution after alpha-beta-depleted transplantation in children. TCRbeta library construction was performed incorporating unique molecular identifiers. TCRdb analysed the PCR reads with MiXCR anew, one entry per CDR3 protein. This sample yields some 460,000 distinct CDR3 sequences, of which 15% to 20% are seen a single time; 25% to 30% belongs to the top ten. The material was PBMCs, mostly from graft donor cells, obtained 360 days after TCRalphabeta/CD19-depleted stem cell transplant. The source of these receptors is a boy younger than two who had a stem cell transplant for Wiskott-Aldrich syndrome, so the T cells may come from the graft donor.

This chain connects TRBV19 to TRBJ1-6; weak D call: TRBD1 (6 bases). Germline CDR1 reads LNHDA; CDR2 reads SQIVND (reference sequence). The CDR3 length is 15 residues. The ends were cut back, 1 base at V and 9 bases at J, with 13 bases in the middle. CDR3 region: CASSIVLRGRSPLHF. CDR3 bases: TGTGCCAGTAGTATAGTCCTCCGGGGGCGTTCACCCCTCCACTTT.

V usage is TRBV18 and J usage is TRBJ2-3; 10 positions agree with TRBD2. After removal of 2 bases from V and 4 bases from J, the junction contained 9 bases not matched to a gene. CDR1 is KGHSH, CDR2 LQKENI, per germline. The CDR3 runs to 17 residues. CDR3 nucleotides: TGTGCCAGCTCACCAAGAGGTCTAGCGGGAGTGGCAGATACGCAGTATTTT. Translating it yields CASSPRGLAGVADTQYF.

CDR3 coding DNA: TGTGCCAGCAGCCCTACTAGCGACCTTAGGGAGCAGTTCTTC. It specifies CASSPTSDLREQFF. The V call is TRBV25-1, the J call TRBJ2-1; 7 bases align to TRBD2. Per the germline V gene, CDR1 is MGHDK and CDR2 is SYGVNS. The CDR3 has 14 residues. V shed 6 bases and J 10 bases; nucleotides not matched to a gene: 12.

This clonotype was observed a handful of times. The CDR3 sequence is CASSLSKGSGELFF. The CDR3 DNA reads TGTGCCAGCAGCTTGAGTAAGGGCTCCGGGGAGCTGTTTTTT. This chain links TRBV5-4 with TRBJ2-2; no firm D call. Germline values: CDR1 SGHNT, CDR2 YYREEE (reference sequence). Trimming stripped 1 base from V and 6 bases from J, with 10 bases between. The CDR3 totals 14 residues.

The rearrangement uses TRBV7-2 and TRBJ2-5; 9 positions match TRBD2. The CDR3 runs to 17 residues. Germline CDR1 is SGHTA and CDR2 is FQGNSA. With 2 bases clipped from V and 4 bases from J, the junction kept 11 bases outside the gene matches. The DNA of the CDR3 is TGTGCCAGCAGCTTAATAGTAGCGGGAGTTAAAGGAGAGACCCAGTACTTC. Amino acid sequence: CASSLIVAGVKGETQYF.

The CDR3 loop is CSARDSREWAKNIQYF. For the CDR3, the DNA is TGCAGTGCTAGAGATTCGCGGGAGTGGGCCAAAAACATTCAGTACTTC. The genes are TRBV20-1 and TRBJ2-4; TRBD2 matches at 7 bases. This CDR3 has 16 residues. V dropped 0 bases and J dropped 1; count of bases not matched to a gene: 6. Germline CDR1 and CDR2: DFQATT and SNEGSKA (reference sequence).

The rearrangement links TRBV10-3 to TRBJ2-2; TRBD2 aligns across 12 bases. The J segment lost 1 base and the V segment lost 10 bases, leaving 13 bases of the junction unmatched. Germline lookup yields CDR1 ENHRY and CDR2 SYGVKD. CDR3 size: 18 residues. The CDR3 here is CATGLAGIIYLNTGELFF. The CDR3 region has the DNA TGTGCCACGGGACTAGCGGGTATTATCTACCTGAACACCGGGGAGCTGTTTTTT.

This clonotype was picked up a small number of times. The J gene is TRBJ1-4, the V gene TRBV29-1; D remains ambiguous. V lost 5 bases, J lost 4 bases, and 11 bases lay in between. This CDR3 contains 13 residues. Germline CDR1 reads SQVTM; CDR2 reads ANQGSEA. CDR3 DNA sequence: TGCAGCGTTAAACAGCTTCTTAATGAAAAACTGTTTTTT. Its translation is CSVKQLLNEKLFF. Filled out from reference TRBV29-1 and TRBJ1-4, the complete variable domain reads SAVISQKPSRDICQRGTSLTIQCQVDSQVTMMFWYRQQPGQSLTLIATANQGSEATYESGFVIDKFPISRPNLTFSTLTVSNMSPEDSSIYLCSVKQLLNEKLFFGSGTQLSVL.

In its sample, this clonotype was seen a few times. As DNA, the CDR3 is TGTGCCATCAGTGATTCAGCCTACGAGCAGTACTTC. Translating it yields CAISDSAYEQYF. This chain connects TRBV10-3 to TRBJ2-7; no reliable D call. Germline-derived CDR1 and CDR2 are ENHRY and SYGVKD. Trimming left V 3 bases short and J 2 bases short, with 5 bases between. CDR3 length: 12 amino acids.

The chain carries TRBV10-2 and TRBJ1-2; D possibly corresponds to TRBD1 (5 bases). Per the germline V gene, CDR1 is WSHSY and CDR2 is SAAADI. V gave up 5 bases and J gave up 5 bases, with 12 bases separating them. The CDR3 is 13 residues long. DNA for the CDR3: TGCGCCAGCAGTCGGGGAGGACATTATGGCTACACCTTC. This codes for CASSRGGHYGYTF.

In its sample, this clonotype was seen a few times. The rearrangement uses TRBV7-2 and TRBJ2-1; 8 bases fit TRBD2. With 5 bases clipped from V and 2 bases from J, the junction kept 11 bases outside the gene matches. From germline, CDR1 is SGHTA and CDR2 FQGNSA. The CDR3 consists of 17 residues. The CDR3 nucleotides read TGTGCCAGCAGCCCTAGGACTAGCACCCTAGCCTACAATGAGCAGTTCTTC. Translating it yields CASSPRTSTLAYNEQFF.

The chain couples TRBV10-3 to TRBJ2-7; the D gene is possibly TRBD1 (5 bases). Germline V CDR1 and CDR2: ENHRY, SYGVKD. Trimming cost V 1 base and J 0 bases, with 16 bases left between them. This CDR3 region has 17 residues. In nucleotides, the CDR3 is TGTGCCATCAGTGAGTTTCCGCGACAGCCAAGCTCCTACGAGCAGTACTTC. Residues: CAISEFPRQPSSYEQYF.

The chain couples TRBV4-3 to TRBJ2-2; no clear D. Trimming took off 4 bases at V and 1 base at J, with 13 bases between the two ends. The CDR3 is 16 amino acids. Germline lookup yields CDR1 LGHNA and CDR2 YSLEER. This CDR3 reads CASSPHHTWNTGELFF. The CDR3 DNA follows: TGCGCCAGCAGCCCCCACCACACTTGGAACACCGGGGAGCTGTTTTTT.

This clonotype appeared a few times. The chain links TRBV29-1 to TRBJ2-3, with D possibly being TRBD1 (6 bases). Looked up from germline, CDR1 is SQVTM and CDR2 is ANQGSEA. CDR3 length: 14 residues. Trimming removed 7 bases from V and 4 bases from J, with 18 bases in between. This chain's CDR3 is CSACPGGQPDTQYF. CDR3 nucleotides: TGCAGCGCTTGTCCTGGTGGACAGCCAGATACGCAGTATTTT.

The gene calls are TRBV10-3 and TRBJ2-1, with TRBD1 matching over 8 bases. Trimming at V came to 9 bases and at J to 8 bases, leaving 12 bases not matched to a gene. Germline CDR1 is ENHRY and CDR2 is SYGVKD. The CDR3 runs 14 residues. CDR3 loop: CAIKNRTGRDEQFF. The CDR3 bases are TGTGCCATAAAGAACCGGACAGGGAGAGATGAGCAGTTCTTC.

The chain couples TRBV7-9 to TRBJ2-2; D remains unclear. The germline V gene has CDR1 SEHNR and CDR2 FQNEAQ (reference sequence). Trimming stripped 5 bases from V and 5 bases from J, with 18 bases between. The CDR3 runs to 16 residues. The CDR3 reads CASSRSSVLGTGELFF. CDR3 sequence (DNA): TGTGCCAGCAGCCGATCTAGTGTCCTTGGGACCGGGGAGCTGTTTTTT.

The chain carries TRBV7-2 and TRBJ2-7; weak D call: TRBD2 (5 bases). V lost 5 bases to trimming and J lost 3 bases, with 17 bases between them. Germline CDR1 and CDR2: SGHTA and FQGNSA. The CDR3 consists of 15 residues. The CDR3 region is CASSPKASPSYEQYF. CDR3 nucleotide sequence: TGTGCCAGCAGCCCGAAGGCTAGCCCTAGCTACGAGCAGTACTTC.

This clonotype showed up just a few times. This rearrangement joins TRBV7-2 to TRBJ1-5; 8 bases line up with TRBD1. Unmatched junction bases numbered 11, after V lost 4 bases and J lost 6 bases. The CDR3 runs 16 residues. In germline, CDR1 is SGHTA, CDR2 FQGNSA. Written as DNA, the CDR3 is TGTGCCAGCAGCTCAACAGGGGGAAAAATCGCTCAGCCCCAGCATTTT. This translates into CASSSTGGKIAQPQHF.

This clonotype was recorded a few times. The chain employs TRBV6-5 and TRBJ2-5; 11 bases fit TRBD2. Germline CDR1 reads MNHEY; CDR2 reads SVGAGI. The trim removed 2 bases at V and 0 bases at J, leaving 8 bases unmatched. CDR3 size: 18 residues. The CDR3 loop is CASSYRRTSGYNQETQYF. Here the CDR3 DNA reads TGTGCCAGCAGTTACAGAAGGACTAGCGGGTATAACCAAGAGACCCAGTACTTC.

This clonotype was seen more than once but under ten times. The chain couples TRBV5-1 to TRBJ2-3; D possibly corresponds to TRBD1 (6 bases). This CDR3 is 16 amino acids long. Germline lookup yields CDR1 SGHRS and CDR2 YFSETQ. Trimming left V 4 bases short and J 2 bases short, with 17 bases between. CDR3 DNA: TGCGCCAGCAGCCCTTACAGGGAATTCCACACAGATACGCAGTATTTT. It yields the protein CASSPYREFHTDTQYF.

There are a few counts of this clonotype. The gene calls are TRBV15 and TRBJ2-3, with a weak D call TRBD2 (6 bases). The V gene lost 3 bases and the J gene lost 6 bases, with 13 bases spanning the gap. The CDR3 contains 14 residues. CDR1 is LNHNV, CDR2 YYDKDF, per germline (reference sequence). Here the CDR3 DNA reads TGTGCCACCAGCAGTGGGGACTCCGGGGATACGCAGTATTTT. Translation: CATSSGDSGDTQYF.

This clonotype has just a few counts. The chain recombines TRBV10-3 with TRBJ2-5; D ambiguous. There are 13 residues in the CDR3. Germline values: CDR1 ENHRY, CDR2 SYGVKD. The V end lost 3 bases, the J end lost 4 bases, and 9 bases lay between the germline ends. CDR3 amino acids: CAISDTQSETQYF. CDR3 bases: TGTGCCATCAGTGACACCCAGTCAGAGACCCAGTACTTC.

The J gene is TRBJ1-6, the V gene TRBV5-1; D gene unclear. V was cut by 0 bases and J by 9 bases, with 10 bases left in between. This CDR3 has 14 residues. Per the germline V gene, CDR1 is SGHRS and CDR2 is YFSETQ. CDR3 amino acids: CASSLGQVSSPLHF. CDR3 coding DNA: TGCGCCAGCAGCTTGGGGCAGGTATCTTCACCCCTCCACTTT.

There are a few counts of this clonotype. The chain joins TRBV24-1 to TRBJ2-6, with D perhaps assigned TRBD1 or TRBD2 (5 bases each). The V and J ends lost 2 bases and 4 bases respectively, with 20 bases between them. Germline loops: CDR1 KGHDR, CDR2 SFDVKD. The CDR3 spans 19 residues. CDR3 residues: CATSDSPDGTWWGANVLTF. CDR3 nucleotide sequence: TGTGCCACCAGTGATTCCCCTGACGGGACGTGGTGGGGGGCCAACGTCCTGACTTTC.

The chain couples TRBV12-3 or TRBV12-4 to TRBJ2-1; 11 nucleotides align to TRBD2. Germline trimming cut 7 bases from V and 5 bases from J; bases unmatched to any gene: 13. The CDR3 covers 17 residues. CDR3 bases: TGTGCCAGCAATCTCCCCTCGGGACTAGCGGCTGACAATGAGCAGTTCTTC. It specifies CASNLPSGLAADNEQFF.

This clonotype was observed at least ten times. The gene calls are TRBV5-1 and TRBJ2-1; 7 bases line up with TRBD2. Looked up from germline, CDR1 is SGHRS and CDR2 is YFSETQ. V lost 4 bases, J lost 0 bases, and 4 bases stayed unmatched. The CDR3 sequence is 15 residues long. CDR3 bases: TGCGCCAGCAGCAAAGGGGACTACTCCTACAATGAGCAGTTCTTC. This gives the protein CASSKGDYSYNEQFF. The variable domain in full, with the rest retrieved from reference TRBV5-1 and TRBJ2-1, is KAGVTQTPRYLIKTRGQQVTLSCSPISGHRSVSWYQQTPGQGLQFLFEYFSETQRNKGNFPGRFSGRQFSNSRSEMNVSTLELGDSALYLCASSKGDYSYNEQFFGPGTRLTVL.

CDR3 DNA: TGCGCCAGCAGCCAAGGTGGCAGGGGGAGGGATACGCAGTATTTT. Translation: CASSQGGRGRDTQYF. This sequence joins TRBV4-1 and TRBJ2-3; a possible D gene is TRBD1 (7 bases). The ends were cut back, 1 base at V and 6 bases at J, with 14 bases in the middle. Germline CDR1 and CDR2: MGHRA and YSYEKL. The CDR3 is made up of 15 amino acids.